Shown below are 19 T cell receptor beta chains from a single sample sequenced in a study of technical replicates of blood from four donors. TCRdb's table, derived via immunoSEQ multiplex PCR, lists solely in-frame clones and lacks some. This table has more than 65,000 clones, about 90% appearing once. Sample: T cells isolated from PBMCs. The receptor source for this set is a human donor in good health.

This chain links TRBV7-8 with TRBJ2-3; 13 nucleotides match TRBD2. J gave up 2 bases and V 4 bases, and 3 bases lay outside the gene matches. From germline, CDR1 is SGHVS and CDR2 FQNEAQ. The CDR3 has 16 residues. CDR3 DNA sequence: TGTGCCAGCAGCTCGGGACTAGCGGGACCCACAGATACGCAGTATTTT. This encodes CASSSGLAGPTDTQYF.

The rearrangement joins TRBV6-5 to TRBJ1-1, with 7 bases that match TRBD1. CDR1 MNHEY and CDR2 SVGAGI come from the germline V gene. V shed 2 bases, J shed 5 bases, and the junction held 5 bases outside the gene matches. The CDR3 runs 14 residues. The CDR3 is CASSYRRGLTEAFF. The CDR3, as DNA: TGTGCCAGCAGTTACAGGAGGGGGCTTACTGAAGCTTTCTTT.

The V gene is TRBV7-9, the J gene TRBJ2-1; a possible D gene is TRBD2 (6 bases). Germline loops: CDR1 SEHNR, CDR2 FQNEAQ (reference sequence). This CDR3 has 15 amino acids. The V end lost 2 bases, the J end lost 10 bases, and 18 bases lay between the germline ends. CDR3 nucleotide sequence: TGTGCCAGCAGCTTACGGGACTCCTCCTCAGGCGAGCAGTTCTTC. As protein: CASSLRDSSSGEQFF.

This clone appeared once. The gene calls are TRBV6-4 and TRBJ2-3, with 7 bases identical to TRBD1. V lost 1 base, J lost 2 bases, and 9 bases stayed unmatched. Germline V CDR1 and CDR2: MRHNA, SNTAGT. This CDR3 is built from 17 residues. CDR3 bases: TGTGCCAGCAGTGACTACAGGGGTCGGTTTGACACAGATACGCAGTATTTT. Its protein product is CASSDYRGRFDTDTQYF.

V gene TRBV4-2 combines with J gene TRBJ2-7; TRBD2 matches at 9 bases. The CDR3 loop spans 16 amino acids. CDR1 LGHNA and CDR2 YNFKEQ come from the germline V gene. Trimming took 0 bases from V and 3 from J; bases not matched to a gene: 6. Here the CDR3 DNA reads TGTGCCAGCAGCCAAGAGGGACTAGCCACAATCTACGAGCAGTACTTC. This encodes CASSQEGLATIYEQYF.

V and J are TRBV25-1 and TRBJ1-1; 9 nucleotides line up with TRBD1. V lost 5 bases to trimming and J lost 4 bases; unmatched junction nucleotides: 5. This CDR3 comprises 14 residues. Germline CDR1 MGHDK, CDR2 SYGVNS. CDR3 residues: CASSLQGAGTEAFF. The CDR3 DNA reads TGTGCCAGCAGTCTACAGGGGGCCGGCACTGAAGCTTTCTTT. Full variable domain (outside the CDR3, taken from reference TRBV25-1 and TRBJ1-1): EADIYQTPRYLVIGTGKKITLECSQTMGHDKMYWYQQDPGMELHLIHYSYGVNSTEKGDLSSESTVSRIRTEHFPLTLESARPSHTSQYLCASSLQGAGTEAFFGQGTRLTVV.

The chain recombines TRBV15 with TRBJ2-7; weak D call: TRBD1 (6 bases). CDR1 LNHNV and CDR2 YYDKDF come from the germline V gene (reference sequence). V was cut by 7 bases and J by 3 bases, with 19 bases left in between. The CDR3 runs 15 residues. CDR3 sequence reads: CATTKGTLEDYEQYF. The DNA for the CDR3 is TGTGCCACCACCAAAGGGACACTGGAGGACTACGAGCAGTACTTC.

In this sample, this clone turned up once. V and J are TRBV9 and TRBJ2-1; D remains unclear. V was cut by 4 bases and J by 2 bases, with 13 bases left in between. Germline assignment: CDR1 SGDLS and CDR2 YYNGEE. The CDR3 covers 15 residues. The CDR3 loop reads CASSTDSYTYNEQFF. CDR3 DNA sequence: TGTGCCAGCAGCACCGACTCTTATACCTACAATGAGCAGTTCTTC.

DNA of the CDR3: TGTGCCAGCGGGACTAGCGGGATGATCAATGAGCAGTTCTTC. This encodes CASGTSGMINEQFF. The V call is TRBV7-9, the J call TRBJ2-1; TRBD2 matches at 13 bases. The CDR3 is made up of 14 amino acids. Trimming removed 8 bases from V and 6 bases from J; junction bases left unmatched: 4. Germline V gene sequence: CDR1 SEHNR, CDR2 FQNEAQ (reference sequence).

This chain uses TRBV2 with TRBJ2-5; 8 nucleotides align to TRBD1. This CDR3 is 17 amino acids long. Germline assignment: CDR1 SNHLY and CDR2 FYNNEI. Losses at the gene ends were 0 bases for V and 0 bases for J; bases not matched to a gene: 6. The CDR3 nucleotides read TGTGCCAGCAGTGAAGCCTCGGACAGGGCGGACCAAGAGACCCAGTACTTC. Its protein is CASSEASDRADQETQYF.

The rearrangement joins TRBV9 to TRBJ1-3; 8 nucleotides line up with TRBD1. After removal of 2 bases from V and 6 bases from J, the junction contained 7 bases not matched to a gene. This CDR3 is 15 amino acids long. Germline V gene lookup returns CDR1 SGDLS and CDR2 YYNGEE. In DNA, the CDR3 is TGTGCCAGCAGCGTCCGGGACAGGTTTATAAACACCATATATTTT. Translation: CASSVRDRFINTIYF.

This clone was detected once. This chain links TRBV6-1 with TRBJ2-7, with 9 bases fitting TRBD1. V dropped 2 bases and J dropped 5; count of bases not matched to a gene: 7. Germline values: CDR1 MNHNS, CDR2 SASEGT. CDR3 length: 15 residues. This CDR3 reads CASSELGTGYHEQYF. The CDR3 DNA is TGTGCCAGCAGTGAACTTGGGACAGGGTACCACGAGCAGTACTTC.

V usage is TRBV18 and J usage is TRBJ2-1; TRBD2 agrees at 7 bases. The germline V gene encodes CDR1 KGHSH and CDR2 LQKENI. This CDR3 is 14 amino acids long. Trimming cost V 5 bases and J 5 bases; bases outside gene matches: 6. The CDR3 loop reads CASSVGREHNEQFF. The CDR3 nucleotides read TGTGCCAGCTCAGTAGGGCGGGAGCACAATGAGCAGTTCTTC.

V usage is TRBV19 and J usage is TRBJ1-2, with D maybe TRBD1 (5 bases). Germline CDR1 and CDR2: LNHDA and SQIVND (reference sequence). The ends were cut back, 1 base at V and 8 bases at J, with 11 bases in the middle. The CDR3 sequence is 13 residues long. CDR3 DNA: TGTGCCAGTAGTATAGTCGGAGGGGTGGGCTACACCTTC. Protein sequence: CASSIVGGVGYTF.

V and J are TRBV4-1 and TRBJ2-3, with 9 bases lining up with TRBD2. CDR1 is MGHRA and CDR2 is YSYEKL in the germline V gene. CDR3 size: 19 residues. The junction had 14 bases not matched to a gene; V was cut back by 0 bases and J by 4 bases. CDR3 sequence reads: CASSQEGGRASGLPDTQYF. The CDR3, as DNA: TGCGCCAGCAGCCAAGAGGGCGGGAGGGCCAGCGGATTGCCAGATACGCAGTATTTT.

This rearrangement joins TRBV9 to TRBJ2-1, with D perhaps matching TRBD2 (5 bases). Germline lookup yields CDR1 SGDLS and CDR2 YYNGEE. This CDR3 contains 14 residues. Trimming stripped 3 bases from V and 4 bases from J, with 11 bases between. CDR3 nucleotides: TGTGCCAGCAGCGAAGGAGGAAGGTACAATGAGCAGTTCTTC. The encoded protein is CASSEGGRYNEQFF.

CDR3 nucleotides: TGTGCCAGCAGCAGGGACAGGCATAGCTACGAGCAGTACTTC. Its translation: CASSRDRHSYEQYF. V gene TRBV7-7 combines with J gene TRBJ2-7; 8 positions agree with TRBD1. The trim removed 5 bases at V and 3 bases at J, leaving 6 bases unmatched. Germline-derived CDR1 and CDR2 are SSHAT and FNYEAQ (reference sequence). This CDR3 is 14 amino acids long.

The rearrangement joins TRBV19 to TRBJ1-3; TRBD1 matches 8 bases. This CDR3 is built from 15 residues. Germline V gene data show CDR1 as LNHDA and CDR2 as SQIVND (reference sequence). Losses at the gene ends were 5 bases for V and 2 bases for J; bases not matched to a gene: 5. The CDR3 spells CASSADRETGNTIYF. For the CDR3, the DNA is TGTGCCAGTAGTGCGGACAGGGAAACTGGAAACACCATATATTTT.

This rearrangement joins TRBV4-1 to TRBJ2-7, with a weak D call TRBD2 (6 bases). With 0 bases removed from V and 0 bases from J, the gap between germline ends came to 9 bases. Germline assignment: CDR1 MGHRA and CDR2 YSYEKL. This CDR3 region has 15 residues. CDR3 sequence: CASSQDPGVSYEQYF. CDR3 bases: TGCGCCAGCAGCCAAGACCCGGGGGTCTCCTACGAGCAGTACTTC.